The 22 T cell receptor beta chains presented below share a single source sample, sequenced in a study of blood T cell repertoires in COVID-19. Measured with immunoSEQ multiplex PCR; TCRdb has only the in-frame clones, and not every one. The sample lists 250,000 to 300,000 clones, almost 90% occurring once. Sample: peripheral blood. The receptors were sampled from a woman between 25 and 40 years old with COVID-19, enrolled during active disease.

CDR3: CASRAGVGPGNTIYF. The CDR3 region has the DNA TGCGCCAGCAGAGCAGGGGTAGGCCCTGGAAACACCATATATTTT. The genes are TRBV5-1 and TRBJ1-3; weak D call: TRBD1 (6 bases). V was clipped by 5 bases and J by 2 bases, with 14 bases between them. This CDR3 has 15 residues. From germline, CDR1 is SGHRS and CDR2 YFSETQ.

This chain links TRBV9 with TRBJ2-3; D is possibly TRBD2 (5 bases). Germline CDR1 is SGDLS and CDR2 is YYNGEE. V lost 4 bases and J lost 4, with 13 bases in between. The length of the CDR3 is 14 residues. Written as DNA, the CDR3 is TGTGCCAGCAGCCCTCCAGGACTCTCAGATACGCAGTATTTT. It encodes CASSPPGLSDTQYF.

The chain is built from TRBV9 and TRBJ1-4; D call uncertain. Per the germline V gene, CDR1 is SGDLS and CDR2 is YYNGEE. V lost 0 bases to trimming and J lost 0 bases, with 9 bases between them. There are 16 residues in the CDR3. The CDR3 DNA sequence: TGTGCCAGCAGCGTAGACAGCCTTGCAACTAATGAAAAACTGTTTTTT. This sequence encodes CASSVDSLATNEKLFF.

The V gene is TRBV19, the J gene TRBJ2-7; 7 bases fit TRBD1. J gave up 9 bases and V 1 base, and 12 bases lay outside the gene matches. CDR3 length: 15 amino acids. Germline assignment: CDR1 LNHDA and CDR2 SQIVND (reference sequence). The CDR3 region has the DNA TGTGCCAGTAGTATAGCACTGGGACAGCTCAGGGGGCAGTACTTC. Translating gives CASSIALGQLRGQYF. The full variable domain, in which reference TRBV19 and TRBJ2-7 provide the parts outside the CDR3, is DGGITQSPKYLFRKEGQNVTLSCEQNLNHDAMYWYRQDPGQGLRLIYYSQIVNDFQKGDIAEGYSVSREKKESFPLTVTSAQKNPTAFYLCASSIALGQLRGQYFGPGTRLTVT.

This rearrangement joins TRBV9 to TRBJ1-5; unclear D gene. V lost 3 bases, J lost 5 bases, and 12 bases lay in between. The germline gives CDR1 SGDLS, CDR2 YYNGEE. CDR3 size: 14 residues. CDR3 in DNA: TGTGCCAGCAGCGAGGGAGGGATAGATCAGCCCCAGCATTTT. Translated, it gives CASSEGGIDQPQHF.

This clone was observed a handful of times. This chain joins TRBV6-5 and TRBJ1-1; maybe TRBD1 (5 bases). This CDR3 region has 11 residues. CDR1 and CDR2 from the germline V gene are MNHEY and SVGAGI. The V end lost 7 bases, the J end lost 7 bases, and 10 bases lay between the germline ends. The CDR3 coding sequence is TGTGCCAGCAACCGGGGGGATGAAGCTTTCTTT. Translation gives CASNRGDEAFF.

This rearrangement joins TRBV5-6 to TRBJ2-2; D is perhaps TRBD2 (6 bases). Trimming took off 1 base at V and 3 bases at J, with 19 bases between the two ends. The CDR3 is made up of 18 amino acids. Germline loops: CDR1 SGHDT, CDR2 YYEEEE. The CDR3 is CASSLNLGSLSHTGELFF. CDR3 nucleotides: TGTGCCAGCAGCTTGAATCTCGGGAGCCTATCTCACACCGGGGAGCTGTTTTTT.

The rearrangement joins TRBV9 to TRBJ2-7; 7 nucleotides line up with TRBD1. The CDR3 has 18 amino acids. Germline V gene sequence: CDR1 SGDLS, CDR2 YYNGEE. V lost 0 bases, J lost 2 bases, and 14 bases stayed unmatched. CDR3 sequence reads: CASSVAPLKTGPTYEQYF. The CDR3 coding sequence is TGTGCCAGCAGCGTAGCCCCTCTAAAGACAGGGCCTACCTACGAGCAGTACTTC. Looking up the rest from reference TRBV9 and TRBJ2-7 gives the full variable domain: DSGVTQTPKHLITATGQRVTLRCSPRSGDLSVYWYQQSLDQGLQFLIQYYNGEERAKGNILERFSAQQFPDLHSELNLSSLELGDSALYFCASSVAPLKTGPTYEQYFGPGTRLTVT.

The V call is TRBV5-6, the J call TRBJ2-3; 11 nucleotides agree with TRBD2. The CDR3 runs to 16 residues. Trimming cost V 0 bases and J 3 bases; bases outside gene matches: 3. The germline V gene encodes CDR1 SGHDT and CDR2 YYEEEE. In DNA, the CDR3 is TGTGCCAGCAGCTTGGCACTAGCGGGAGATACAGATACGCAGTATTTT. This encodes CASSLALAGDTDTQYF.

Of note for this clone: Other DNA sequences of this sample code for an identical CDR3. The rearrangement uses TRBV27 and TRBJ2-7; 7 nucleotides line up with TRBD1. V lost 2 bases to trimming and J lost 4 bases; unmatched junction nucleotides: 2. The CDR3 is 13 amino acids. Germline V CDR1 and CDR2: MNHEY, SMNVEV (reference sequence). The CDR3 reads CASSLRQGYEQYF. As DNA, the CDR3 is TGTGCCAGCAGTTTAAGACAGGGTTACGAGCAGTACTTC.

This clone was picked up one time. The rearrangement uses TRBV7-9 and TRBJ2-7; the D gene is possibly TRBD2 (7 bases). CDR1 is SEHNR, CDR2 FQNEAQ, per germline (reference sequence). The CDR3 sequence is 15 residues long. V gave up 4 bases and J gave up 2 bases, with 15 bases separating them. CDR3 coding DNA: TGTGCCAGCAGCTCCATTGGAGGGGGGGCCTACGAGCAGTACTTC. Translating gives CASSSIGGGAYEQYF.

This chain joins TRBV28 and TRBJ2-7; TRBD2 matches at 10 bases. Germline CDR1 and CDR2: MDHEN and SYDVKM. The CDR3 consists of 16 residues. Losses at the gene ends were 6 bases for V and 2 bases for J; bases not matched to a gene: 10. The CDR3 sequence: CASSPPRAGGPYEQYF. CDR3 bases: TGTGCCAGCAGCCCCCCTAGAGCGGGAGGGCCCTACGAGCAGTACTTC.

V is TRBV9 and J is TRBJ1-3; D call uncertain. Trimming left V 4 bases short and J 0 bases short, with 8 bases between. Germline CDR1 reads SGDLS; CDR2 reads YYNGEE. This CDR3 region has 14 residues. CDR3 sequence: CASSPQNSGNTIYF. The CDR3 nucleotides are TGTGCCAGCAGCCCGCAGAACTCTGGAAACACCATATATTTT.

J is TRBJ2-7 and V is TRBV7-9; 9 bases match TRBD1. Per the germline V gene, CDR1 is SEHNR and CDR2 is FQNEAQ (reference sequence). V lost 5 bases, J lost 7 bases, and 9 bases stayed unmatched. This CDR3 comprises 14 residues. As DNA, the CDR3 is TGTGCCAGCAGCCGGGACAGGGTAACGTGGGAGCAGTACTTC. Amino acid sequence: CASSRDRVTWEQYF. The full variable domain, its missing parts supplied by reference TRBV7-9 and TRBJ2-7, is DTGVSQNPRHKITKRGQNVTFRCDPISEHNRLYWYRQTLGQGPEFLTYFQNEAQLEKSRLLSDRFSAERPKGSFSTLEIQRTEQGDSAMYLCASSRDRVTWEQYFGPGTRLTVT.

This rearrangement joins TRBV10-3 to TRBJ2-4, with a weak D call TRBD2 (6 bases). V lost 7 bases and J 1 base, leaving 20 bases between the germline ends. CDR1 ENHRY and CDR2 SYGVKD come from the germline V gene. This CDR3 region has 17 residues. In DNA, the CDR3 is TGTGCCATCACCGCCTGGCTCGGGAGTGGGGCCAAAAACATTCAGTACTTC. Amino acid sequence: CAITAWLGSGAKNIQYF.

The chain couples TRBV4-2 to TRBJ2-3; 8 bases line up with TRBD2. The V segment lost 10 bases and the J segment 6 bases; nucleotides outside the gene matches: 12. The germline CDR1 and CDR2 sequences are LGHNA and YNFKEQ. The CDR3 extends over 14 amino acids. CDR3 sequence reads: CATGKQREWDTQYF. The DNA for the CDR3 is TGTGCCACCGGTAAACAGCGGGAGTGGGATACGCAGTATTTT.

The chain combines TRBV27 with TRBJ2-5; tentatively, D is TRBD2 (6 bases). The CDR3 has 14 residues. Germline V lookup: CDR1 MNHEY, CDR2 SMNVEV (reference sequence). V was clipped by 3 bases and J by 5 bases, with 13 bases between them. CDR3 loop: CASSFSDREETQYF. CDR3 sequence (DNA): TGTGCCAGCAGTTTTAGTGATCGGGAGGAGACCCAGTACTTC.

This rearrangement joins TRBV12-3 or TRBV12-4 to TRBJ2-7; possibly TRBD1 for D (6 bases). The CDR3 spans 13 residues. Trimming removed 6 bases at V and 5 bases at J, with 14 bases between. CDR3 sequence (DNA): TGTGCCAGCAGCTTCACAGGGTCCCACGAGCAGTACTTC. Translating it yields CASSFTGSHEQYF.

V gene TRBV27 combines with J gene TRBJ2-7; D gene unclear. In germline, CDR1 is MNHEY, CDR2 SMNVEV (reference sequence). V gave up 4 bases and J gave up 4 bases, with 11 bases separating them. The CDR3 has 13 residues. CDR3 sequence: CASSSHRAYEQYF. The CDR3 DNA sequence: TGTGCCAGCAGTTCCCACCGAGCTTACGAGCAGTACTTC.

This rearrangement joins TRBV3-1 (or the pseudogene TRBV3-2) to TRBJ2-7; 9 positions agree with TRBD2. Germline-derived CDR1 and CDR2 are LGHDT and YNNKEL (reference sequence). V lost 8 bases and J lost 2; bases outside the gene matches: 7. CDR3 length: 14 amino acids. Written as DNA, the CDR3 is TGTGCCAGCCAGAATCTAGCGGGAACCTACGAGCAGTACTTC. Protein: CASQNLAGTYEQYF.

The rearrangement uses TRBV7-8 and TRBJ1-2; D unclear. There are 13 residues in the CDR3. Trimming pared 4 bases from V and 1 base from J, leaving 7 bases between. The germline V gene has CDR1 SGHVS and CDR2 FQNEAQ. The CDR3 region is CASSSGINYGYTF. In DNA, the CDR3 is TGTGCCAGCAGCTCCGGGATTAACTATGGCTACACCTTC.

This sequence joins TRBV20-1 and TRBJ2-1, with D uncertain. CDR3 length: 10 residues. Germline V lookup: CDR1 DFQATT, CDR2 SNEGSKA (reference sequence). The V end lost 8 bases, the J end lost 7 bases, and 9 bases lay between the germline ends. CDR3 sequence (DNA): TGCAGTCCTCAGAAAAATGAGCAGTTCTTC. Translation gives CSPQKNEQFF.